The rows below give T cell receptor beta chains drawn from one sample of a study of Graves' ophthalmopathy and Graves' hyperthyroidism. TCRdb ran MiXCR on the multiplex PCR reads and lists one entry per CDR3 protein. The profile shows 450,000 to 600,000 distinct CDR3 sequences, approximately 35% of them singletons. Sequencing was done on a sample of peripheral blood or thyroid tissue (not recorded which). Source of these receptors: an adult man with Graves' hyperthyroidism. Both conserved end residues are part of each CDR3. The D gene is left open where the match is weak. Size is omitted from some rows. Given values are once, few, many or a class for expanded clones.

d_call cdr3_length j_call v_call clone_size cdr3_nt cdr3_aa
- 15 TRBJ2-7 TRBV7-9 many TGTGCCAGCAGCTACGACCGGGACGCAGCTTACGAGCAGTACTTC CASSYDRDAAYEQYF
TRBD1 16 TRBJ1-6 TRBV7-8 once TGTGCCAGCAGCCTATGGGACAGCAACTATAATTCACCCCTCCACTTT CASSLWDSNYNSPLHF
TRBD1 14 TRBJ2-5 TRBV14 many TGTGCCAGCAGCCCCCGGGGACAGAGAAGGACCCAGTACTTC CASSPRGQRRTQYF
- 17 TRBJ1-3 TRBV5-1 many TGCGCCAGCAGCTTGGATCCCGGCACCTACTCTGGAAACACCATATATTTT CASSLDPGTYSGNTIYF
TRBD2 15 TRBJ2-7 TRBV7-8 - TGTGCCAGCAGAATACTAGCGGGAGGGCCGTACGAGCAGTACTTC CASRILAGGPYEQYF
- 14 TRBJ1-1 TRBV10-2 few TGTGCCAGCAGTAGGGACATCCAGAACACTGAAGCTTTCTTT CASSRDIQNTEAFF
TRBD1 14 TRBJ2-7 TRBV29-1 many TGCAGCGGAGGACAGGGTCGGAGCTTCGACGAGCAGTACTTC CSGGQGRSFDEQYF
- 17 TRBJ1-1 TRBV19 - TGTGCCAGTAGCATCGGGAAGGGGCGATTCATGAACACTGAAGCTTTCTTT CASSIGKGRFMNTEAFF
- 12 TRBJ1-5 TRBV20-1 many TGCAGTGCTAGGGAGGGTGTTCAGCCCCAGCATTTT CSAREGVQPQHF
TRBD2 14 TRBJ2-1 TRBV29-1 few TGCAGCACCGAGTGGGGAGGGTTCAACAATGAGCAGTTCTTC CSTEWGGFNNEQFF
- 15 TRBJ1-2 TRBV30 - TGCGGGACGGACCAAGGGATGGGAGCTAACTATGGCTACACCTTC CGTDQGMGANYGYTF
TRBD2 15 TRBJ2-5 TRBV7-3 many TGTGCCAGCAGCCCTTCCCGGGAGGGCCAAGAGACCCAGTACTTC CASSPSREGQETQYF
- 16 TRBJ1-1 TRBV4-1 - TGCGCCAGCAGCCAGGTTTGGACAGATACGAACACTGAAGCTTTCTTT CASSQVWTDTNTEAFF
- 14 TRBJ2-7 TRBV7-8 - TGTGCCAGCAGATCGAAGAGGTTCCGGGACGAGCAGTACTTC CASRSKRFRDEQYF
- 14 TRBJ2-5 TRBV7-9 many TGTGCCAGCTCCAGGGTAGGGTACCAAGAGACCCAGTACTTC CASSRVGYQETQYF
- 13 TRBJ1-2 TRBV29-1 many TGCAGCGTTGAAAGGGACATCGACTATGGCTACACCTTC CSVERDIDYGYTF
- 15 TRBJ2-7 TRBV20-1 once TGCAGTGCTACTGCACAGAACCGGGCCCGGGGCGAGCAGTACTTC CSATAQNRARGEQYF
TRBD1 14 TRBJ2-2 TRBV12-3/TRBV12-4 - TGTGCCAGCAGTTACGACAGGGTTCCCGGGGAGCTGTTTTTT CASSYDRVPGELFF
TRBD1 14 TRBJ1-3 TRBV2 - TGTGCCAGCGAAGGTGGACAGGGTGCAAACACCATATATTTT CASEGGQGANTIYF
TRBD1 14 TRBJ2-2 TRBV2 many TGTGCCAGCAAACAGGGGGAGAACACCGGGGAGCTGTTTTTT CASKQGENTGELFF
TRBD1 13 TRBJ2-7 TRBV12-3/TRBV12-4 many TGTGCCAGCAGTGACAGGGGGGTGTACGAGCAGTACTTC CASSDRGVYEQYF
- 14 TRBJ2-7 TRBV27 few TGTGCCAGCAGTCCCCGGGACATGTCCTACGAGCAGTACTTC CASSPRDMSYEQYF
- 17 TRBJ1-6 TRBV9 many TGTGCCAGCAGCGTTGCCCCCAGGAGCTCCTATAATTCACCCCTCCACTTT CASSVAPRSSYNSPLHF
- 15 TRBJ1-1 TRBV20-1 - TGCAGTGCTGCCTGGGGGGCCTCCCCTAACACTGAAGCTTTCTTT CSAAWGASPNTEAFF
- 9 TRBJ1-4 TRBV12-3/TRBV12-4 once TGTGCCAGCAGTTCGGGACTGTTTTTT CASSSGLFF
- 11 TRBJ1-1 TRBV29-1 - TGCAGCGTGGGTAAGGGCACTGAAGCTTTCTTT CSVGKGTEAFF
- 13 TRBJ1-1 TRBV4-1 many TGCGCCAGCAGCCAACAGGGTACGGGTGCAGCTTTCTTT CASSQQGTGAAFF
TRBD1 19 TRBJ2-6 TRBV29-1 many TGCAGCGTTGGAATCGGGACAGGGGCCCTACACTCTGGGGCCAACGTCCTGACTTTC CSVGIGTGALHSGANVLTF
- 16 TRBJ2-5 TRBV7-9 many TGTGCCAGCAGCTTAGGAGGATCTGCGTCTCAAGAGACCCAGTACTTC CASSLGGSASQETQYF
TRBD2 13 TRBJ2-7 TRBV20-1 - TGCAGTGCTAGAGGGACTAGCGTCAATGAGCAGTACTTC CSARGTSVNEQYF
- 17 TRBJ1-3 TRBV5-1 many TGCGCCAGCAGCCCGTACCTTGGACAGATCTCTGGAAACACCATATATTTT CASSPYLGQISGNTIYF
- 16 TRBJ2-1 TRBV29-1 - TGCAGCGCCCCGTTCCTTGGGGGCGCAAGTACAGATGAGCAGTTCTTC CSAPFLGGASTDEQFF
TRBD1 14 TRBJ2-7 TRBV27 few TGTGCCAGCAGTTGGGACAGGTTCTCCTACGAGCAGTACTTC CASSWDRFSYEQYF
- 15 TRBJ2-2 TRBV9 many TGTGCCAGCAGCGTTACTTGGGGTGGGACCGGGGAGCTGTTTTTT CASSVTWGGTGELFF
- 15 TRBJ2-5 TRBV28 few TGTGCCAGCAGTACAATTCAGGGATACCAAGAGACCCAGTACTTC CASSTIQGYQETQYF
TRBD1 15 TRBJ2-5 TRBV28 many TGTGCCAGCAGTACGCCCCGACAGGGGATGGAGACCCAGTACTTC CASSTPRQGMETQYF
TRBD2 15 TRBJ2-3 TRBV7-9 - TGTGCCAGTATGAGGGCAGCGGGAGGAGTAGATACGCAGTATTTT CASMRAAGGVDTQYF
TRBD2 17 TRBJ2-2 TRBV4-1 - TGCGCCAGCAGCCAATTGGTCGCGGGAGTCAACACCGGGGAGCTGTTTTTT CASSQLVAGVNTGELFF
TRBD1 14 TRBJ2-1 TRBV2 - TGTGCCAGGAAACAGGGGAGCACCGACAATGAGCAGTTCTTC CARKQGSTDNEQFF
TRBD1 13 TRBJ1-2 TRBV7-3 many TGTGCCAGCAGCCAGGGACAGAACTATGGCTACACCTTC CASSQGQNYGYTF
TRBD1 16 TRBJ2-7 TRBV4-2 many TGTGCCAGCAGCCAAGATGCAGGGGGCATCGCCTACGAGCAGTACTTC CASSQDAGGIAYEQYF
TRBD2 15 TRBJ2-2 TRBV7-2 many TGTGCCAGCAGCTTTCAGCGGGAGGCGGCCGGGGAGCTGTTTTTT CASSFQREAAGELFF
TRBD1 16 TRBJ2-5 TRBV7-9 - TGTGCCAGCAGCTTAGGTCGGACAGGCCGCCAAGAGACCCAGTACTTC CASSLGRTGRQETQYF
TRBD2 16 TRBJ2-7 TRBV4-2 many TGTGCCAGCAGCCAAGATTGGACTAGCGTAAGCTACGAGCAGTACTTC CASSQDWTSVSYEQYF
- 10 TRBJ1-2 TRBV29-1 many TGCAGCGTTGACTTGGAGTATGAGACCTTC CSVDLEYETF
- 12 TRBJ2-5 TRBV28 few TGTGCTACGAGGGCAGCTCAAGAGACCCAGTACTTC CATRAAQETQYF
- 13 TRBJ1-1 TRBV29-1 once TGCAGCGTGAGCCTCGGTGGGGCCGGTGAAGCTTTCTTT CSVSLGGAGEAFF
TRBD2 14 TRBJ2-7 TRBV10-2 many TGCGCCAGCTCGGGGATAGCGGGAGAGGTCGAGCAGTACTTC CASSGIAGEVEQYF
TRBD1 18 TRBJ2-7 TRBV10-3 many TGTGCCATCAGGCGGGGGTACTCGGGGACAGGGGCCTCCTACGAGCAGTACTTC CAIRRGYSGTGASYEQYF
TRBD1 14 TRBJ2-1 TRBV19 few TGTGCCAGTAGTAGGGACAGGGCCTACAATGAGCAGTTCTTC CASSRDRAYNEQFF
TRBD1 13 TRBJ1-2 TRBV10-3 - TGTGCCAGCAGGGGGGGGACAGGGACCGGCTACACCTTC CASRGGTGTGYTF
- 16 TRBJ1-2 TRBV29-1 - TGCAGCGTTGAAGATCAATGGCGAGGCAGGGGCCTTGGCTACACCTTC CSVEDQWRGRGLGYTF
- 15 TRBJ1-6 TRBV15 many TGTGCCACCAGCAGAGATCGGGGCCGGAATTCACCCCTCCACTTT CATSRDRGRNSPLHF
- 13 TRBJ1-2 TRBV20-1 many TGCAGTGCTAGAGCTTGGGGGACCGAGGGCTACACCTTC CSARAWGTEGYTF
- 13 TRBJ2-5 TRBV2 many TGTGCCAGCACGGCAGCTCTGGAGGAGACCCAGTACTTC CASTAALEETQYF
TRBD1 14 TRBJ2-7 TRBV20-1 many TGCAGTGCTTGGGACAGGGGCGCCTCCTACGAGCAGTACTTC CSAWDRGASYEQYF
- 14 TRBJ2-7 TRBV12-3/TRBV12-4 many TGTGCCAGCAGTCTGGGGGCTCTCGGCTACGAGCAGTACTTC CASSLGALGYEQYF
- 13 TRBJ1-1 TRBV6-5 many TGTGCCAGCAGTTACTCCGCGGCCACCCCAGCTTTCTTT CASSYSAATPAFF
- 13 TRBJ1-5 TRBV29-1 many TGCAGCGTCGGGACTTTTAGCAATCAGCCCCAGCATTTT CSVGTFSNQPQHF